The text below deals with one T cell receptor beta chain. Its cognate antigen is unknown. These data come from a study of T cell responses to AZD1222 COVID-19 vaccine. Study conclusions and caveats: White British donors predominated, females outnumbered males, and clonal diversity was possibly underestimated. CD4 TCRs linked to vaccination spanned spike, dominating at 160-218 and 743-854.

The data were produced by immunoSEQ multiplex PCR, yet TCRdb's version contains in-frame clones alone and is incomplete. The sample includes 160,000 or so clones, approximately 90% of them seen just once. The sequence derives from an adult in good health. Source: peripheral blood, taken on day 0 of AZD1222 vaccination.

Here the CDR3 reads CASSHGNSPLHF. The CDR3 nucleotides read TGTGCCAGCAGCCACGGGAATTCACCCCTCCACTTT. The V call is TRBV11-2, the J call TRBJ1-6; D call uncertain. Looked up from germline, CDR1 is SGHAT and CDR2 is FQNNGV. V was trimmed by 5 bases and J by 7 bases, leaving 6 bases between them. This CDR3 spans 12 amino acids.